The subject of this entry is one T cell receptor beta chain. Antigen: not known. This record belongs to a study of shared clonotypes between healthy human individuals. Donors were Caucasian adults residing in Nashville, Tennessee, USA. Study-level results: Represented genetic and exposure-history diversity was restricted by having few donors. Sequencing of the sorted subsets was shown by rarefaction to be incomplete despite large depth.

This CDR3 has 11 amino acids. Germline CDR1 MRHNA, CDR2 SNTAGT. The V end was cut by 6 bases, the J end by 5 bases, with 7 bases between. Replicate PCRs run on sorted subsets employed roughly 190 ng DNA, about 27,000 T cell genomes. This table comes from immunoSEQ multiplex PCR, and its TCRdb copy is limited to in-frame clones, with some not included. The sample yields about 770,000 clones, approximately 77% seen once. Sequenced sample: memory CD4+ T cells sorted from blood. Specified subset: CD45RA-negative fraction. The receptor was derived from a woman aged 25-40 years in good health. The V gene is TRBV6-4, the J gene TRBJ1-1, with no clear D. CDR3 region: CASSVGTEAFF. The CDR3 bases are TGTGCCAGCAGCGTGGGGACTGAAGCTTTCTTT.